These 5 T cell receptor beta chains came from one sample sequenced in a study of blood T cells in healthy people across ages. The authors ran a second PCR of 7 to 11 cycles using a sample-barcoded 5' primer and a J-beta primer mix. TCRdb fed the 5' RACE reads into MiXCR, producing one record per CDR3 protein. Of hundreds of thousands of distinct CDR3 sequences in the sample, around 28% were seen once. The sample comprised blood. These receptors came from a woman at least 80 years old in good health.

This clonotype was counted ten times or more. The CDR3 region is CASSLEAIGLAKNIQYF. In nucleotides, the CDR3 is TGTGCCAGCAGCTTAGAGGCCATAGGGTTAGCCAAAAACATTCAGTACTTC. This chain connects TRBV7-2 to TRBJ2-4; unclear D gene. CDR3 length equals 17 residues. V lost 1 base and J 0 bases, leaving 13 bases between the germline ends. Looked up from germline, CDR1 is SGHTA and CDR2 is FQGNSA.

The chain employs TRBV7-9 and TRBJ2-3, with D hard to call. CDR3 size: 17 residues. Per the germline V gene, CDR1 is SEHNR and CDR2 is FQNEAQ (reference sequence). V was trimmed by 1 base and J by 2 bases, leaving 16 bases between them. This CDR3 reads CASSLEVPHYSTDTQYF. Here the CDR3 DNA reads TGTGCCAGCAGCTTAGAGGTGCCCCACTATTCCACAGATACGCAGTATTTT.

This clonotype was detected only a few times. A much larger clone differs from this one at a single base, so this may be a read error. The chain joins TRBV7-2 to TRBJ2-7; D is unclear. Deletions cut 7 bases from V and 7 bases from J, with 11 bases between. CDR1 SGHTA and CDR2 FQGNSA come from the germline V gene. The CDR3 consists of 11 residues. The CDR3 spells CASTAANEQYF. The CDR3, as DNA: TGTGCCAGCACCGCTGCGAATGAGCAGTACTTC.

This clonotype occurred a few times. This chain uses TRBV11-1 with TRBJ1-4; 10 bases line up with TRBD1. This CDR3 has 21 residues. Germline loops: CDR1 SGHAT, CDR2 FQDESV (reference sequence). The V gene end was trimmed by 0 bases and the J gene end by 4 bases; junction bases not matched to a gene: 17. This chain's CDR3 is CASSLAGLRDRGPKSNEKLFF. The CDR3 bases are TGTGCCAGCAGCTTAGCGGGGCTCCGGGACAGGGGACCTAAAAGTAATGAAAAACTGTTTTTT.

This chain's CDR3 is CACSGLRGETQFF. CDR3 coding DNA: TGTGCCTGCTCGGGACTCCGGGGAGAGACCCAGTTCTTC. This chain connects TRBV2 to TRBJ2-5, with D possibly TRBD2 on 6 matching bases. Gene TRBJ2-1 matches the end of the DNA better, so the J call may be wrong. The length of the CDR3 is 13 residues. CDR1 and CDR2 (germline): SNHLY, FYNNEI.